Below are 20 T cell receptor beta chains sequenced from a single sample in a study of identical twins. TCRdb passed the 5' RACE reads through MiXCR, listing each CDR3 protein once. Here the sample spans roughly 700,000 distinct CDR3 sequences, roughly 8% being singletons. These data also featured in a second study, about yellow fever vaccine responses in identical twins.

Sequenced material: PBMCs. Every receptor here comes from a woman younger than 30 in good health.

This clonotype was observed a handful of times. The CDR3 region has the DNA TGTGCCAGCAGCAGAGGGGAGAGGGGACAAGAGACCCAGTACTTC. Its translation is CASSRGERGQETQYF. J is TRBJ2-5 and V is TRBV3-1; D may be TRBD1 or TRBD2 (5 bases each). Germline V gives CDR1 LGHDT, CDR2 YNNKEL (reference sequence). Trimming left V 5 bases short and J 2 bases short, with 15 bases between. The CDR3 is made up of 15 amino acids.

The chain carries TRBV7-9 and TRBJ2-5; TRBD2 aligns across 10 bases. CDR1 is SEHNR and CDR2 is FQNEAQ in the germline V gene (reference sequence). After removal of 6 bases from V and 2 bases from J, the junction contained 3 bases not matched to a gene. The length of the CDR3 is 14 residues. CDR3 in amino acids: CASRLAGSQETQYF. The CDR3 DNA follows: TGTGCCAGCAGACTAGCGGGGTCACAAGAGACCCAGTACTTC.

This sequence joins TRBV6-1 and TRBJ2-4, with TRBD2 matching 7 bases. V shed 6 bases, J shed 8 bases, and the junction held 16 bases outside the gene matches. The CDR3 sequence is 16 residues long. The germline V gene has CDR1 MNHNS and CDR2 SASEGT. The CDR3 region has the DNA TGTGCCAGCAGGACTTGGACTAGTGAAGTTTCGTACATTCAGTACTTC. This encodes CASRTWTSEVSYIQYF.

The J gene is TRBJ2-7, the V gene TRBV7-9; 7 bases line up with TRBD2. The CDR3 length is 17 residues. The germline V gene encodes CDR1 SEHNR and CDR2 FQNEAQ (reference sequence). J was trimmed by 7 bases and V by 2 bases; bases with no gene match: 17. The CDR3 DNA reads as TGTGCCAGCAGCTTAATATCTAGCGGCAGGCCTCCTGGGGAGCAGTACTTC. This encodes CASSLISSGRPPGEQYF.

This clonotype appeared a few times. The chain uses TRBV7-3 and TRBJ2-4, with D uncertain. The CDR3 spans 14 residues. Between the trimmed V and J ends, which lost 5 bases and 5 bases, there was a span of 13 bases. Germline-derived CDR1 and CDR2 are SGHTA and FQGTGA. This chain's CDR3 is CASSQAGGENIQYF. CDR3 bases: TGTGCCAGCAGCCAGGCAGGCGGAGAAAACATTCAGTACTTC.

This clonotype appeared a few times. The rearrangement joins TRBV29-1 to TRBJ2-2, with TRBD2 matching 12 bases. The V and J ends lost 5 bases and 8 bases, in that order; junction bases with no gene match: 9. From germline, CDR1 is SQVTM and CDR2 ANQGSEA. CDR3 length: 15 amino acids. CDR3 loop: CSVRSMTSGRGELFF. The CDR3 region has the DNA TGCAGCGTTCGGTCCATGACTAGCGGGAGAGGGGAGCTGTTTTTT.

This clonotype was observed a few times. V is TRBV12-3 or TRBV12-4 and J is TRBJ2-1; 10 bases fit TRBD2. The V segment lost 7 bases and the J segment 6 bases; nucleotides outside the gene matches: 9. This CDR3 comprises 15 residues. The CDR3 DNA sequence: TGTGCCAGCATCCCGGGACTAGCGCCTCCCAATGAGCAGTTCTTC. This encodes CASIPGLAPPNEQFF.

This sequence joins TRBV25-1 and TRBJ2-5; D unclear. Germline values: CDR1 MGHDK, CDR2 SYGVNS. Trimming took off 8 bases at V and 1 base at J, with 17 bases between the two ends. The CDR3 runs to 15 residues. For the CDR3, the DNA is TGTGCCAGCCGCCAATCCATGCCATCCCAAGAGACCCAGTACTTC. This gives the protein CASRQSMPSQETQYF.

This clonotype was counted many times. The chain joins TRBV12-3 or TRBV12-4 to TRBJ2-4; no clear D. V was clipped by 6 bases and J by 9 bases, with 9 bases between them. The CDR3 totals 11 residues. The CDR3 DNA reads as TGTGCCAGCAGAAGGAAGGGCATTCAGTACTTC. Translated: CASRRKGIQYF.

As DNA, the CDR3 is TGTGCCAGCAGCCCGACGCAGGAGCTCCAAGAGACCCAGTACTTC. Translation: CASSPTQELQETQYF. V and J are TRBV7-9 and TRBJ2-5; D is unresolved. This CDR3 has 15 amino acids. Germline V gives CDR1 SEHNR, CDR2 FQNEAQ (reference sequence). Trimming stripped 5 bases from V and 1 base from J, with 14 bases between.

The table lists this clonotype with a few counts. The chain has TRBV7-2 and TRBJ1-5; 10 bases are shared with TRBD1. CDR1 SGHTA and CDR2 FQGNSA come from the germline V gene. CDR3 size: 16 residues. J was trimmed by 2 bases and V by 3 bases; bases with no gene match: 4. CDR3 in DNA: TGTGCCAGCAGCTTTGCCGGACAGGGGGGCAATCAGCCCCAGCATTTT. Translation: CASSFAGQGGNQPQHF.

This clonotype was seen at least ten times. This CDR3 reads CASSWSGGPTYNEQFF. CDR3 nucleotide sequence: TGTGCCAGCAGTTGGTCCGGGGGACCAACTTACAATGAGCAGTTCTTC. The chain uses TRBV6-5 and TRBJ2-1; weak D call: TRBD2 (6 bases). The CDR3 has 16 residues. Germline CDR1 is MNHEY and CDR2 is SVGAGI. The V end was cut by 4 bases, the J end by 4 bases, with 17 bases between.

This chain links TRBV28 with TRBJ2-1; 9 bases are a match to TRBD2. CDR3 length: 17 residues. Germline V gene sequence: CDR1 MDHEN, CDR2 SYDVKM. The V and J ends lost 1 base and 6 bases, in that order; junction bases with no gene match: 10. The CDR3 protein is CASSLSTTSGILNEQFF. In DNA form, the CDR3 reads TGTGCCAGCAGTTTATCCACGACTAGCGGCATTCTCAATGAGCAGTTCTTC.

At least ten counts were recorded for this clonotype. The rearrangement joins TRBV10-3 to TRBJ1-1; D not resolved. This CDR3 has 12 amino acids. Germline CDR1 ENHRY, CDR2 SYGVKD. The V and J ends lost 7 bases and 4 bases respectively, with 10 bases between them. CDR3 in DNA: TGTGCCATCAAAAGTCTCGGCACTGAAGCTTTCTTT. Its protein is CAIKSLGTEAFF.

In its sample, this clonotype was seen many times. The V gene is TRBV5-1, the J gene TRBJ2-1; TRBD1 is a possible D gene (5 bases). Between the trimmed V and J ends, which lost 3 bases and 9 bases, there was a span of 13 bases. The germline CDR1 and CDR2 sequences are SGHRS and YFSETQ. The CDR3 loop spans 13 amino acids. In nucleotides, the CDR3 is TGCGCCAGCAGCTCCTTACAGGAGCCTGAGCAGTTCTTC. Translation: CASSSLQEPEQFF.

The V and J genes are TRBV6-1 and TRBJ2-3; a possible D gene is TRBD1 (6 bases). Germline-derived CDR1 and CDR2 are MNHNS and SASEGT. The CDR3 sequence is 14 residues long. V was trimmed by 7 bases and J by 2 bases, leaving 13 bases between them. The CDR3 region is CASTPGAYTDTQYF. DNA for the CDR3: TGTGCCAGCACTCCAGGGGCCTACACAGATACGCAGTATTTT.

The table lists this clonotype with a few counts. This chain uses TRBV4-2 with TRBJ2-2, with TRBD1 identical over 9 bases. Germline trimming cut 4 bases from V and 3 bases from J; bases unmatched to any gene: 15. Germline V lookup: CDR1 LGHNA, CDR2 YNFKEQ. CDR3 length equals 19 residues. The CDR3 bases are TGTGCCAGCAGCCTCGCAACAGGGGGCACTCTTGGGGACACCGGGGAGCTGTTTTTT. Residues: CASSLATGGTLGDTGELFF.

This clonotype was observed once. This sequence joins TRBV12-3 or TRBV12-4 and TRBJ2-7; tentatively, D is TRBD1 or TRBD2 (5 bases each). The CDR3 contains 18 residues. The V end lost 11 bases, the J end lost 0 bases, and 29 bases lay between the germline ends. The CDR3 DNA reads TGTGCCCTCAGTTCCCCAAGCCGGGGAAGGGGTAGCTCCTACGAGCAGTACTTC. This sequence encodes CALSSPSRGRGSSYEQYF.

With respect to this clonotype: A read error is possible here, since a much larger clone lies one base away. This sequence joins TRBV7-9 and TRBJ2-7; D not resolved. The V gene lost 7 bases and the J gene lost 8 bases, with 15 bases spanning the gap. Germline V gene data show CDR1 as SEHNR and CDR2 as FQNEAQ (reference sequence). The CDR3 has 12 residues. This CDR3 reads CASIPTGNQQYF. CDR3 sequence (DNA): TGTGCCAGCATCCCAACTGGAAATCAGCAGTACTTC.

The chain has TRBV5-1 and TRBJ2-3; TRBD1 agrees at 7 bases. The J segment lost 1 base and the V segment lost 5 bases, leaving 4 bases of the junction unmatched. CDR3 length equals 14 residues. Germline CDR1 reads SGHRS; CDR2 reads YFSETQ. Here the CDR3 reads CASRPGGGTDTQYF. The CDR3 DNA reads TGCGCCAGCAGACCAGGGGGTGGCACAGATACGCAGTATTTT.